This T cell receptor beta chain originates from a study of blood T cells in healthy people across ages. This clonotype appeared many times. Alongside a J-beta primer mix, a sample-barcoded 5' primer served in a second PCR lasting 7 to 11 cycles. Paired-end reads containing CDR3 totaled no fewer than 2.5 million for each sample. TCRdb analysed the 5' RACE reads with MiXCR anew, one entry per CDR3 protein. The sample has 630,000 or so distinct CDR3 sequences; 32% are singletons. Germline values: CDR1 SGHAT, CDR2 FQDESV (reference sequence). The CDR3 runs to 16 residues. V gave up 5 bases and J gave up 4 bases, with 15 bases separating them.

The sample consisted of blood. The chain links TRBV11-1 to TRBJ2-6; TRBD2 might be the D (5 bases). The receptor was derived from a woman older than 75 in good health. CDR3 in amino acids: CASSPQEGSGANVLTF. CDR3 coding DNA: TGTGCCAGCAGCCCTCAAGAAGGGAGCGGGGCCAACGTCCTGACTTTC.